These 15 T cell receptor beta chains came from one sample sequenced in a study of blood T cells in healthy people across ages. The authors ran a second PCR of 7 to 11 cycles using a sample-barcoded 5' primer and a J-beta primer mix. TCRdb re-derived calls from the 5' RACE reads in MiXCR, one entry per CDR3 protein. The repertoire holds around 650,000 distinct CDR3 sequences, roughly 30% seen once, with 15% in the top ten. Sequenced: blood. The receptors originated from a woman at least 80 years old in good health.

This clonotype was seen more than once but under ten times. This could be a read error, since a much larger clone is one nucleotide away. The chain links TRBV6-5 to TRBJ2-5; TRBD2 might be the D (7 bases). The CDR3 spans 18 residues. In germline, CDR1 is MNHEY, CDR2 SVGAGI. V was pared by 0 bases and J by 11 bases, with 28 bases between. The chain's CDR3 is CASSYSGIGGRSDNEQYF. CDR3 sequence (DNA): TGTGCCAGCAGTTACTCGGGGATCGGGGGGCGGTCGGACAATGAGCAGTACTTC.

The V call is TRBV10-3, the J call TRBJ2-7; TRBD2 matches at 11 bases. This CDR3 spans 15 amino acids. Germline loops: CDR1 ENHRY, CDR2 SYGVKD. J gave up 2 bases and V 5 bases, and 5 bases lay outside the gene matches. CDR3 loop: CAISLTSGTTYEQYF. The CDR3 nucleotides read TGTGCCATCAGTCTGACTAGCGGGACCACCTACGAGCAGTACTTC.

This clonotype was seen only a few times. This rearrangement joins TRBV6-1 to TRBJ2-6, with D possibly being TRBD1 (6 bases). The CDR3 contains 17 residues. Per germline, CDR1 MNHNS and CDR2 SASEGT. Trimming removed 9 bases at V and 2 bases at J, with 20 bases between. CDR3 sequence (DNA): TGTGCCAGTAGGGGGACACCGAGCCTCCCTGGGGCCAACGTCCTGACTTTC. Amino acid sequence: CASRGTPSLPGANVLTF.

The V gene is TRBV16, the J gene TRBJ1-5; TRBD1 agrees at 9 bases. Germline CDR1 reads KGHSY; CDR2 reads FQNENV. The CDR3 loop spans 16 amino acids. With V trimmed by 0 bases and J by 6 bases, 6 bases remained unmatched. The CDR3 is CASSQSGTGIGQPQHF. CDR3 DNA: TGTGCCAGCAGCCAATCCGGGACAGGGATAGGTCAGCCCCAGCATTTT.

This clonotype was counted many times. The J gene is TRBJ2-7, the V gene TRBV15; D might be TRBD1 (5 bases). V lost 5 bases and J 2 bases, leaving 16 bases between the germline ends. Germline V gives CDR1 LNHNV, CDR2 YYDKDF (reference sequence). The CDR3 length is 15 residues. The CDR3 sequence is CATSRGALKPYEQYF. The CDR3 region has the DNA TGTGCCACCAGCCGTGGGGCCCTCAAGCCCTACGAGCAGTACTTC.

About this clonotype itself: One junction end disagrees with the germline gene, perhaps due to a read error. This chain connects TRBV12-3 or TRBV12-4 to TRBJ2-7; TRBD2 agrees at 8 bases. This CDR3 contains 14 residues. The CDR3 here is CVSSFGTRSYEQYF. CDR3 sequence (DNA): TGTGTCAGCAGTTTCGGGACTAGGAGCTACGAGCAGTACTTC.

This rearrangement joins TRBV20-1 to TRBJ2-7; D gene ambiguous. This CDR3 comprises 12 residues. Per germline, CDR1 DFQATT and CDR2 SNEGSKA (reference sequence). Between the trimmed V and J ends, which lost 7 bases and 1 base, there was a span of 11 bases. CDR3 residues: CSVKPNSYEQYF. The CDR3 region has the DNA TGCAGTGTTAAACCTAATTCCTACGAGCAGTACTTC.

Only a few counts were recorded for this clonotype. The chain couples TRBV20-1 to TRBJ1-1; maybe TRBD1 (5 bases). CDR1 and CDR2 (germline): DFQATT, SNEGSKA (reference sequence). CDR3 length: 14 amino acids. V was clipped by 2 bases and J by 6 bases, with 16 bases between them. CDR3 region: CSARNLQGRAEAFF. The CDR3 bases are TGCAGTGCTAGAAATTTGCAGGGTAGGGCTGAAGCTTTCTTT.

The genes are TRBV5-1 and TRBJ1-1; D not certain. The CDR3 loop spans 14 amino acids. V was shortened by 1 base and J by 1 base, with 8 bases between the two germline ends. Germline CDR1 reads SGHRS; CDR2 reads YFSETQ. CDR3 sequence: CASSLNTRNTEAFF. CDR3 DNA: TGCGCCAGCAGCTTGAACACCCGGAACACTGAAGCTTTCTTT.

The chain employs TRBV6-2 or TRBV6-3 and TRBJ1-5; D unclear. V was clipped by 6 bases and J by 3 bases, with 12 bases between them. Germline V CDR1 and CDR2: MNHEY, SVGEGT. CDR3 length: 14 amino acids. The CDR3 reads CASRYTRPNQPQHF. CDR3 nucleotide sequence: TGTGCCAGCAGGTACACGCGACCCAATCAGCCCCAGCATTTT.

This clonotype occurred many times. This sequence joins TRBV5-6 and TRBJ2-7; D is ambiguous. Trimming pared 4 bases from V and 0 bases from J, leaving 17 bases between. The CDR3 is 16 amino acids. The V gene's germline CDR1 is SGHDT and CDR2 YYEEEE. Written as DNA, the CDR3 is TGTGCCAGCAGCCCCCTCGTCGAGTCAAGCTCCTACGAGCAGTACTTC. It codes for CASSPLVESSSYEQYF.

Points on this clonotype: A much more abundant neighbour one base away suggests this may be a read error. The gene calls are TRBV5-1 and TRBJ1-5; D unclear. The CDR3 runs to 16 residues. CDR1 is SGHRS and CDR2 is YFSETQ in the germline V gene. The ends were cut back, 7 bases at V and 4 bases at J, with 21 bases in the middle. In nucleotides, the CDR3 is TGCGCCAGCGGCTCCCATGACACCTACAAGAATCAGCCCCAGCATTTT. As protein: CASGSHDTYKNQPQHF.

The genes are TRBV6-1 and TRBJ1-1, with 9 bases fitting TRBD1. The V gene end was trimmed by 7 bases and the J gene end by 5 bases; junction bases not matched to a gene: 17. Germline CDR1 and CDR2: MNHNS and SASEGT. The CDR3 is 17 residues long. CDR3 nucleotide sequence: TGTGCCAGCACCCCGATAACAGGGGGCCTGGGCGGAACTGAAGCTTTCTTT. This encodes CASTPITGGLGGTEAFF.

In this sample, this clonotype turned up many times. J is TRBJ1-1 and V is TRBV4-1, with 7 bases lining up with TRBD1. Germline-derived CDR1 and CDR2 are MGHRA and YSYEKL. With V trimmed by 4 bases and J by 9 bases, 8 bases remained unmatched. This CDR3 is 13 amino acids long. The CDR3 DNA reads as TGCGCCAGCAGCCCGGACAGGCAAGATAAAGCTTTCTTT. Translation: CASSPDRQDKAFF.

As concerns this clonotype: One end of the junction fails to match germline, which may point to a read error. DNA of the CDR3: TGTGCCAGCAAACCAGACTCCTATAATTTACCCCTCCACTTT. Translated, it gives CASKPDSYNLPLHF. This chain joins TRBV6-5 and TRBJ1-6; no definite D call. CDR1 is MNHEY, CDR2 SVGAGI, per germline. The CDR3 length is 14 residues.